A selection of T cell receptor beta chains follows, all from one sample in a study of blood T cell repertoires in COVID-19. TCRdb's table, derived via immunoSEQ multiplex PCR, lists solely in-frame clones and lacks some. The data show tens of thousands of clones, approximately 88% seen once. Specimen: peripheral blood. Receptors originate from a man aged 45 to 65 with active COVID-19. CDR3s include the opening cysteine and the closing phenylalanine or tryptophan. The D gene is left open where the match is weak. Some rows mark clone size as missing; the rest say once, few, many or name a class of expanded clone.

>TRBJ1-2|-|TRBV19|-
CASSPGWETGSEF
TGTGCCAGTAGTCCCGGGTGGGAGACAGGATCGGAGTTC
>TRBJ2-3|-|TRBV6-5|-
CASSRTITSTDTQYF
TGTGCCAGCAGTCGGACTATTACTAGCACAGATACGCAGTATTTT
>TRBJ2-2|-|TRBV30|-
CAWGSRTAMVGELFF
TGTGCCTGGGGTTCTAGGACAGCCATGGTCGGGGAGCTGTTTTTT
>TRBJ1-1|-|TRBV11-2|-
CASSPGGSAAAFF
TGTGCCAGCAGCCCAGGAGGCTCAGCCGCAGCTTTCTTT
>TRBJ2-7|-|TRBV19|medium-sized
CASSMAQGYEQYF
TGTGCCAGTAGTATGGCCCAGGGGTACGAGCAGTACTTC
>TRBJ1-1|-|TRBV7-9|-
CASSPTRQRNTEAFF
TGTGCCAGCAGCCCGACTAGACAGAGGAACACTGAAGCTTTCTTT
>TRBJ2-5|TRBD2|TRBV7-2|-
CASSPRTSGGASWGTQYF
TGTGCCAGCAGCCCTCGGACTAGCGGGGGGGCCTCTTGGGGGACCCAGTACTTC
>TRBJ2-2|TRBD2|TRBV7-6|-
CASSLQREPTGELFF
TGTGCCAGCAGCTTGCAGCGGGAGCCCACCGGGGAGCTGTTTTTT
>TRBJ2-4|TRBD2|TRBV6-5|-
CASRDSGAGNIQYF
TGTGCCAGCAGGGATAGCGGGGCCGGAAACATTCAGTACTTC
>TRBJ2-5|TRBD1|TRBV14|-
CASSQVTDRGRGGGQETQYF
TGTGCCAGCAGCCAAGTTACGGACAGGGGGCGAGGGGGAGGGCAAGAGACCCAGTACTTC
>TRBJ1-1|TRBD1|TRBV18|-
CASSTWTGGDTEAFF
TGTGCCAGCTCAACCTGGACAGGAGGGGACACTGAAGCTTTCTTT
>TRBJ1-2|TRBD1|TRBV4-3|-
CASSQRTGGYYGYTF
TGCGCCAGCAGCCAGAGGACAGGGGGATACTATGGCTACACCTTC
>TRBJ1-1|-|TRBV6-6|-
CASSYYRGEKNTEAFF
TGTGCCAGCAGTTACTACCGGGGAGAGAAGAACACTGAAGCTTTCTTT
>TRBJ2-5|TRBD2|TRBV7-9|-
CASRRLAGGSQETQYF
TGTGCCAGCAGGCGACTAGCGGGGGGCTCCCAAGAGACCCAGTACTTC
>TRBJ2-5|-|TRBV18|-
CASSGRGGETQYF
TGTGCCAGCTCGGGACGGGGAGGAGAGACCCAGTACTTC
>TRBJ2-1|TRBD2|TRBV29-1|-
CSGGGSGSPNEQFF
TGCAGCGGTGGTGGTAGCGGGAGTCCCAATGAGCAGTTCTTC
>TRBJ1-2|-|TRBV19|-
CASYVRSYGYTF
TGTGCCAGTTACGTTAGGAGTTATGGCTACACCTTC
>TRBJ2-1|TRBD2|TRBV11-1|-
CASALAGTSYFREQFF
TGTGCCAGCGCCCTTGCCGGGACTAGTTATTTCCGGGAGCAGTTCTTC
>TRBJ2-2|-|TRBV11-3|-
CASSLSGTLSGELFF
TGTGCCAGCAGCTTATCCGGGACACTCTCTGGGGAGCTGTTTTTT
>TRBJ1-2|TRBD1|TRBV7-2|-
CASSLKWGQPNYGYTF
TGTGCCAGCAGCTTGAAATGGGGACAGCCTAACTATGGCTACACCTTC
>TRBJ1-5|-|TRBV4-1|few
CASSQGLGARQPQHF
TGCGCCAGCAGCCAAGGATTGGGGGCACGTCAGCCCCAGCATTTT
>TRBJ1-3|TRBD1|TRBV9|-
CASSIGTAYSGNTIYF
TGTGCCAGCAGCATTGGGACAGCGTACTCTGGAAACACCATATATTTT
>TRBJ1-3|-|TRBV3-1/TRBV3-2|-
CASSPGNSGNTIYF
TGTGCCAGCAGCCCGGGAAACTCTGGAAACACCATATATTTT
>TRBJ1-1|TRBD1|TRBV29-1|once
CSVIRDSSSTEAFF
TGCAGCGTCATACGGGACAGCTCGAGCACTGAAGCTTTCTTT
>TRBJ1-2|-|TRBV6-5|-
CASSYFSDYGYTF
TGTGCCAGCAGTTACTTCAGTGACTATGGCTACACCTTC
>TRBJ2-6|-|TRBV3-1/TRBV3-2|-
CASSRDPTGRGANVLTF
TGTGCCAGCAGCCGGGATCCTACAGGGCGTGGGGCCAACGTCCTGACTTTC
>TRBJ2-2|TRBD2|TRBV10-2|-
CASRVSGGASTGELFF
TGCGCCAGCCGAGTAAGCGGGGGGGCGAGTACCGGGGAGCTGTTTTTT
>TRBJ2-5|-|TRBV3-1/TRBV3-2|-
CASSQDLTGLETQYF
TGTGCCAGCAGCCAAGATCTAACAGGGTTAGAGACCCAGTACTTC
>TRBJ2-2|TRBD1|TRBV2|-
CASSRQGTDTGELFF
TGTGCCAGCAGTAGACAGGGGACCGACACCGGGGAGCTGTTTTTT
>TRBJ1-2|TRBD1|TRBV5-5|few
CASSRDRDGYTF
TGTGCCAGCAGCCGTGACAGGGATGGCTACACCTTC
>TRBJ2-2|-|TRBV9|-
CASSVAGSTGELFF
TGTGCCAGCAGCGTAGCGGGAAGCACCGGGGAGCTGTTTTTT
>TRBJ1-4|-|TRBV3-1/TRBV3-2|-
CASSLGSRGEEKLFF
TGTGCCAGCAGCCTTGGTTCCAGGGGTGAAGAAAAACTGTTTTTT
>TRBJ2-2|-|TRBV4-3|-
CASSQGGANTGELFF
TGCGCCAGCAGCCAAGGGGGAGCGAACACCGGGGAGCTGTTTTTT
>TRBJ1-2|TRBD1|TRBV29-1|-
CSADDGDRVNGYTF
TGCAGCGCCGATGATGGGGACAGGGTCAATGGCTACACCTTC
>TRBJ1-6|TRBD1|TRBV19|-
CASSIESRQGARNSPLHF
TGTGCCAGTAGTATAGAGTCGCGGCAGGGGGCGCGTAATTCACCCCTCCACTTT
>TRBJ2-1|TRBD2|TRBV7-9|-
CASSRFGREVYDEQFF
TGTGCCAGCAGCCGCTTCGGGCGGGAGGTCTACGATGAGCAGTTCTTC
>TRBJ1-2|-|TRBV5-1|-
CASSLTGSNYGYTF
TGCGCCAGCAGCTTAACAGGCTCTAACTATGGCTACACCTTC
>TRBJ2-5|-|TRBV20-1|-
CSGWTAETQYF
TGCTCGGGATGGACCGCAGAGACCCAGTACTTC
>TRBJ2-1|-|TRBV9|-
CASSAVQLGEQFF
TGTGCCAGCAGCGCGGTACAGCTGGGTGAGCAGTTCTTC
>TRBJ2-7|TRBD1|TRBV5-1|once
CASTDGTGILTYEQYF
TGCGCCAGCACCGACGGGACAGGGATCCTTACCTACGAGCAGTACTTC
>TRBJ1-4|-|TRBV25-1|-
CASSEYRGSNEKLFF
TGTGCCAGCAGTGAATACCGGGGATCTAATGAAAAACTGTTTTTT
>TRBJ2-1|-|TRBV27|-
CASSPLAGAHSEQFF
TGTGCCAGCAGTCCTTTGGCGGGGGCCCACAGTGAGCAGTTCTTC
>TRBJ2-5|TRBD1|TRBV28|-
CASSRGGQGAGETQYF
TGTGCCAGCAGCCGGGGAGGACAGGGGGCGGGGGAGACCCAGTACTTC
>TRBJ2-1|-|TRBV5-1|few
CASYTGNEQFF
TGCGCCAGCTACACAGGCAATGAGCAGTTCTTC
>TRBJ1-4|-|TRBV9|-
CASSLSGQSNEKLFF
TGTGCCAGCAGCCTTTCTGGGCAGAGTAATGAAAAACTGTTTTTT
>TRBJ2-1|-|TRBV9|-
CASSSGDWRNEQFF
TGTGCCAGCAGTTCGGGGGATTGGCGAAATGAGCAGTTCTTC
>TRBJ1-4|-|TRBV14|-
CASSRGQPTNEKLFF
TGTGCCAGCAGCCGCGGACAACCAACTAATGAAAAACTGTTTTTT
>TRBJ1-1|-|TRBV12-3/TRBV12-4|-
CASSLREDTEAFF
TGTGCCAGCAGTTTGAGGGAGGACACTGAAGCTTTCTTT
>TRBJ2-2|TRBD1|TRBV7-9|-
CASSLTGPGQGTGELFF
TGTGCCAGCAGCTTAACTGGGCCGGGACAGGGCACCGGGGAGCTGTTTTTT
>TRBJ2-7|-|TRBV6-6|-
CASSYSSGGSSYEQYF
TGTGCCAGCAGTTACTCCTCTGGAGGATCCTCCTACGAGCAGTACTTC
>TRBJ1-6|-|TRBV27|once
CASKSGSYNSPLHF
TGTGCCAGCAAATCGGGCTCCTATAATTCACCCCTCCACTTT
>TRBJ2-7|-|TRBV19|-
CASHIFWVSGAYEQYF
TGTGCCAGTCATATTTTTTGGGTGTCAGGGGCCTACGAGCAGTACTTC
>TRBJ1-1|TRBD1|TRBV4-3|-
CASSQLQGTHTEAFF
TGCGCCAGCAGCCAACTACAGGGGACCCACACTGAAGCTTTCTTT
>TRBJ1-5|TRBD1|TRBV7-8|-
CASSLSWDRLSNQPQHF
TGTGCCAGCAGCTTGAGTTGGGACAGGCTTAGCAATCAGCCCCAGCATTTT
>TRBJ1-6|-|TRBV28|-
CASIRDTNSPLHF
TGTGCCAGCATCCGGGACACCAATTCACCCCTCCACTTT
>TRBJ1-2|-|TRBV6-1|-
CASSEVLGRGYTF
TGTGCCAGCAGTGAAGTTCTGGGGCGAGGCTACACCTTC
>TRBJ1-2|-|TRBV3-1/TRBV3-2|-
CASSHDWRGGYTF
TGTGCCAGCAGCCACGATTGGAGAGGTGGCTACACCTTC
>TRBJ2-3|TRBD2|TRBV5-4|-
CASSSGLAGTDTQYF
TGTGCCAGCAGCTCGGGACTAGCGGGCACAGATACGCAGTATTTT
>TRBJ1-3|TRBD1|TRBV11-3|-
CASSPGQGPGNTIYF
TGTGCCAGCAGCCCGGGACAGGGTCCTGGAAACACCATATATTTT